What follows describes a single T cell receptor (beta chain). The CDR3 has 15 residues. The V gene's germline CDR1 is SGHNT and CDR2 YYREEE (reference sequence). The V end lost 4 bases, the J end lost 0 bases, and 14 bases lay between the germline ends. This entry belongs to a study of OX40 agonist ivuxolimab in advanced cancers. The table came from immunoSEQ multiplex PCR; TCRdb's copy has only in-frame clones and leaves some out. The data hold tens of thousands of clones, with roughly 90% observed a single time. Source: CD4+ or CD8+ T cells sorted from blood, taken in a trial of the OX40 agonist ivuxolimab. This receptor was identified in an adult with an advanced solid tumor such as melanoma, head and neck, liver or kidney cancer. J is TRBJ2-7 and V is TRBV5-4; TRBD2 might be the D (6 bases). CDR3 coding DNA: TGTGCCAGCAGCCCTGCAGCGGGTTACTCCTACGAGCAGTACTTC. Its translation is CASSPAAGYSYEQYF.